The sequence of this TCR beta chain was determined in a study of blood T cell repertoires in COVID-19. This CDR3 region has 18 residues. CDR1 is MNHEY, CDR2 SMNVEV, per germline (reference sequence). Trimming left V 1 base short and J 4 bases short, with 17 bases between. This clone was picked up one time. The assay was immunoSEQ multiplex PCR, and TCRdb's table has in-frame clones only and misses some. The top ten clones hold about 0.26% of a sample with 650,000 to 800,000 clones, approximately 90% of them seen once. This chain connects TRBV27 to TRBJ1-6; D is ambiguous. The sequenced sample consisted of peripheral blood. This receptor was taken from a woman under 30 with acute or convalescent COVID-19. The CDR3 DNA reads TGTGCCAGCAGTTTATTATCGTCACTTTCCCGTTATAATTCACCCCTCCACTTT. It yields the protein CASSLLSSLSRYNSPLHF.